This T cell receptor beta chain was identified during a study of blood T cell repertoires in COVID-19. Here immunoSEQ multiplex PCR was the method, and the copy in TCRdb shows in-frame clones only, minus some. The sample lists 150,000 to 180,000 clones; 70% to 85% were seen once. There are 14 residues in the CDR3. Germline V gene lookup returns CDR1 LNHNV and CDR2 YYDKDF (reference sequence). The V end was cut by 0 bases, the J end by 14 bases, with 14 bases between. Sequencing was carried out using peripheral blood. This sequence was found in a woman between 55 and 75 years old with acute or convalescent COVID-19. The J gene is TRBJ1-6, the V gene TRBV15; D unresolved. The CDR3 loop reads CATSRETPATSLHF. The CDR3 region has the DNA TGTGCCACCAGCAGAGAGACACCCGCAACATCCCTCCACTTT.